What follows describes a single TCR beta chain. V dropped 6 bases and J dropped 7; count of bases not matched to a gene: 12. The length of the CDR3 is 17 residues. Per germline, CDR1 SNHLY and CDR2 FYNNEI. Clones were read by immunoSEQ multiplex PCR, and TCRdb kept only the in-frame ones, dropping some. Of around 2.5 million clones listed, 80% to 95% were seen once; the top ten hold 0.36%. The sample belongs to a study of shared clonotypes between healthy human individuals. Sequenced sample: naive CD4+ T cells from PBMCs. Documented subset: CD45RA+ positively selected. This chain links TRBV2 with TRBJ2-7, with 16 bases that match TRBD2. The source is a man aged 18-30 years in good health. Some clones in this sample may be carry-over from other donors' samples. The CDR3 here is CASRSPGTSGRVREQYF. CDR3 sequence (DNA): TGTGCCAGCAGAAGTCCCGGGACTAGCGGGAGGGTGCGGGAGCAGTACTTC.